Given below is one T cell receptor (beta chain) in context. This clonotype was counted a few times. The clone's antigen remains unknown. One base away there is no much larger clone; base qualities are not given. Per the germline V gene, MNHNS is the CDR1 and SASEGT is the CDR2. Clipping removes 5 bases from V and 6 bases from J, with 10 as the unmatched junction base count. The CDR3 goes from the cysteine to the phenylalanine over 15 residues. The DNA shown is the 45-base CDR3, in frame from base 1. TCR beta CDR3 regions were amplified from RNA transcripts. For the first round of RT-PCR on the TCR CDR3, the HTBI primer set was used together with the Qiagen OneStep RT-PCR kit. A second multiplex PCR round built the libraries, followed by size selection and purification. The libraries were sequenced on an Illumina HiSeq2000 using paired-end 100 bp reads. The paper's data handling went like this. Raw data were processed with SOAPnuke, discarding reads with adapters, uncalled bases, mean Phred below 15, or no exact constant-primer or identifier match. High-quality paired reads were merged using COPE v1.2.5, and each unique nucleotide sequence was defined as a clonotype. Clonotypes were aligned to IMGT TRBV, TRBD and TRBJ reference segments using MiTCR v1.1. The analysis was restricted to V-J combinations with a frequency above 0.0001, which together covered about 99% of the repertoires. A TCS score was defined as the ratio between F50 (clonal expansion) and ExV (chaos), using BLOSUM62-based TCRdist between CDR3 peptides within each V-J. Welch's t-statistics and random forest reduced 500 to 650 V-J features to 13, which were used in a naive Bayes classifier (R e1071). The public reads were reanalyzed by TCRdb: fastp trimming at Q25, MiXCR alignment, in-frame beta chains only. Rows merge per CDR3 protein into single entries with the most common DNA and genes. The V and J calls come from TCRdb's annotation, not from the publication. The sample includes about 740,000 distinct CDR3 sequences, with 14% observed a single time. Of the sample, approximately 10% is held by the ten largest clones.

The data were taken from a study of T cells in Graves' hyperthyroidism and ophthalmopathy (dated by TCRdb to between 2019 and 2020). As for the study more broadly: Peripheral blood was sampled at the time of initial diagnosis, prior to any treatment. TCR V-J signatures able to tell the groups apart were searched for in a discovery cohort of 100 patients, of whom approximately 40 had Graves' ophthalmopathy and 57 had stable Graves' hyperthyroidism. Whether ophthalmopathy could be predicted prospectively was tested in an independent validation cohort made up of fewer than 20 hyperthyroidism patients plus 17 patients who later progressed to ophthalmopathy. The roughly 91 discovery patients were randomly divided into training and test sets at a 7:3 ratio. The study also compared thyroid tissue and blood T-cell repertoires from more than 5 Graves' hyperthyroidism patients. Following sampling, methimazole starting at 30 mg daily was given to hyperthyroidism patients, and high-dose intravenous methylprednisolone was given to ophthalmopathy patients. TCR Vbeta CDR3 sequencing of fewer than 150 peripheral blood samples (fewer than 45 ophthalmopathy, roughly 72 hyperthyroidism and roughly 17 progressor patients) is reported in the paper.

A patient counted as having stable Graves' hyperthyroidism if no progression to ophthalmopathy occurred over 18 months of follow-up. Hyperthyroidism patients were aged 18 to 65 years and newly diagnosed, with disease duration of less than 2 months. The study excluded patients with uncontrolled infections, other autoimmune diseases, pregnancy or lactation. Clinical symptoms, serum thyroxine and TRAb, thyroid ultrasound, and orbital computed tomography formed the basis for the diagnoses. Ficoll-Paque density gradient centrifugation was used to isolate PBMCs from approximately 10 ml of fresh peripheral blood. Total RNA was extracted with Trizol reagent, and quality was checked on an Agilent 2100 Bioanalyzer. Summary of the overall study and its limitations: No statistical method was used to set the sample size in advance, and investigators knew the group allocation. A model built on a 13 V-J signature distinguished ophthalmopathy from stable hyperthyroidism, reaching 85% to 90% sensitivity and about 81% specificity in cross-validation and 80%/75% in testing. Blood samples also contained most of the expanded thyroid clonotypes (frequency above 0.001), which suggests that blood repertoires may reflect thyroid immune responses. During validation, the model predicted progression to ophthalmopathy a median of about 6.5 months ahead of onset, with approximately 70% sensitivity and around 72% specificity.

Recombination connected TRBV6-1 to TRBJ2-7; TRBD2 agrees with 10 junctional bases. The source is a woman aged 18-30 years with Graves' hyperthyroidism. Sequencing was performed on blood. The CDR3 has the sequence CASSLTLAGVTEQYF. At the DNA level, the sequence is TGTGCCAGCAGTTTAACTCTAGCGGGAGTAACCGAGCAGTACTTC.